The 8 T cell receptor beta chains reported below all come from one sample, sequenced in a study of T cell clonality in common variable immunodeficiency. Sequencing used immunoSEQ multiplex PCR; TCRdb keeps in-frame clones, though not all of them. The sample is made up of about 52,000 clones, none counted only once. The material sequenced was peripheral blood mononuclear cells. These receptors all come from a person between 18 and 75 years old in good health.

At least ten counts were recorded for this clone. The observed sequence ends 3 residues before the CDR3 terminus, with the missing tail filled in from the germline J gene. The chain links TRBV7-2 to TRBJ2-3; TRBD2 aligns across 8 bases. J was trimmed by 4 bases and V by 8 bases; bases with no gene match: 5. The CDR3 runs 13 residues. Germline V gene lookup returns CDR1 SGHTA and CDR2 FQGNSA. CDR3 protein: CASGTRTSDTQYF. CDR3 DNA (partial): TGTGCCAGCGGGACTAGGACCTCAGATACG. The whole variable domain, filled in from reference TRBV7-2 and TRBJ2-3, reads GAGVSQSPSNKVTEKGKDVELRCDPISGHTALYWYRQSLGQGLEFLIYFQGNSAPDKSGLPSDRFSAERTGGSVSTLTIQRTQQEDSAVYLCASGTRTSDTQYFGPGTRLTVL.

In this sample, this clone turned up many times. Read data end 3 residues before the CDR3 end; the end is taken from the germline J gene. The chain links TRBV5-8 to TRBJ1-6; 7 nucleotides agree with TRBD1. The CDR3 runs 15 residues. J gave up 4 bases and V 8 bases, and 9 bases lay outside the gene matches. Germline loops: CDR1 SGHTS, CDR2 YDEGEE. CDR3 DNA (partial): TGTGCCAGTCAACTCGCAGGGGGTTATAATTCACCC. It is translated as CASQLAGGYNSP. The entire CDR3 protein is CASQLAGGYNSPLHF. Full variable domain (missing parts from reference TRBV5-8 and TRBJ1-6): EAGVTQSPTHLIKTRGQQATLRCSPISGHTSVYWYQQALGLGLQFLLWYDEGEERNRGNFPPRFSGRQFPNYSSELNVNALELEDSALYLCASQLAGGYNSPLHFGNGTRLTVT.

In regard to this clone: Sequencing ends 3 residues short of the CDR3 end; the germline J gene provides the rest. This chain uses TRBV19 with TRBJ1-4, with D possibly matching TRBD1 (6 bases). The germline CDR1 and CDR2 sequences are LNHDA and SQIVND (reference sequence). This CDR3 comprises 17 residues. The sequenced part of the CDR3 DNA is TGTGCCAGTAGTATAGTCCCAATCTACAGGGCTAATTCACCA. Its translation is CASSIVPIYRANSP. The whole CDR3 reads CASSIVPIYRANSPLFF.

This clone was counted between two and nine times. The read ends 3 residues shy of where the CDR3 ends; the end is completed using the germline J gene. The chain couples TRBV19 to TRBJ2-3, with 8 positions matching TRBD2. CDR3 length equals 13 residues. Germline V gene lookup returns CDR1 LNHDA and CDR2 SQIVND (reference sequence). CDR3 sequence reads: CASRSGGRETQYF. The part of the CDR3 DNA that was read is TGTGCCAGCCGGTCGGGGGGGAGGGAGACG.

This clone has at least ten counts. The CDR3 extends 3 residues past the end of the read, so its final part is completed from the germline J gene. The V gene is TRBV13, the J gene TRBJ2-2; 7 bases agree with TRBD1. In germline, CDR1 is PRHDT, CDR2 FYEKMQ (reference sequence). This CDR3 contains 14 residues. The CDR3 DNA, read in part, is TGTGCCAGCAAGGTTGCAGGGGGTGATGAAAAG. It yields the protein CASKVAGGDEK. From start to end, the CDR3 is CASKVAGGDEKLFF.

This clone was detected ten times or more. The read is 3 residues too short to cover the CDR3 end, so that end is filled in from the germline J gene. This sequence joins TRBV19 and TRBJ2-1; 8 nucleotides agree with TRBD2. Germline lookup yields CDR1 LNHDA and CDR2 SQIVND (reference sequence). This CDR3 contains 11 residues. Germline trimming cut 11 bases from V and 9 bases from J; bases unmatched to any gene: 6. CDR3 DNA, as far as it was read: TGTGCCTCGACCGGGGGGGTTGAG. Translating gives CASTGGVE. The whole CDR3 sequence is CASTGGVEQFF.

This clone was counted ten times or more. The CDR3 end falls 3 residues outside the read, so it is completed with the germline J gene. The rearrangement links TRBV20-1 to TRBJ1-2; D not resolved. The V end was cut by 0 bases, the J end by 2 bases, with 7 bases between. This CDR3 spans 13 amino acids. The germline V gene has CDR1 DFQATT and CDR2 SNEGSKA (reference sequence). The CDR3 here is CSARDPQNYGYTF. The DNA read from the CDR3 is TGCAGTGCTAGAGATCCCCAGAACTATGGC.

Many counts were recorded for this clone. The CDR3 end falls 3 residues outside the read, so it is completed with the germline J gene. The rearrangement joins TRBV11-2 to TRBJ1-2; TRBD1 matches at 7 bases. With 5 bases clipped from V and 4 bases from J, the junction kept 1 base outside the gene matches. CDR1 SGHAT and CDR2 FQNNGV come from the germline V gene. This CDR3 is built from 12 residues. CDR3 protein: CASSRQGYGYTF. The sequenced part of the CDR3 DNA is TGTGCCAGCAGCCGACAGGGCTATGGC.